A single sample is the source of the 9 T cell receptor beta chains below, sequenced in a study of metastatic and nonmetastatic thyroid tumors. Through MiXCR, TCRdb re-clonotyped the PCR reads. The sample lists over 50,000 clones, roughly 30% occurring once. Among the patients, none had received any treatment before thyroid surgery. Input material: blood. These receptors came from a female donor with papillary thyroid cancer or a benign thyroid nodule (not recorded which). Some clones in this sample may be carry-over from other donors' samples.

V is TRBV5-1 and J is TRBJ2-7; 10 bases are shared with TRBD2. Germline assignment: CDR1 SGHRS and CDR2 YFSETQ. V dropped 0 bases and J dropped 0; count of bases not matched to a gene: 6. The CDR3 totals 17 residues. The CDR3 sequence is CASSLEAGGPLSYEQYF. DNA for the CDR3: TGCGCCAGCAGCTTGGAAGCGGGAGGGCCCCTCTCCTACGAGCAGTACTTC.

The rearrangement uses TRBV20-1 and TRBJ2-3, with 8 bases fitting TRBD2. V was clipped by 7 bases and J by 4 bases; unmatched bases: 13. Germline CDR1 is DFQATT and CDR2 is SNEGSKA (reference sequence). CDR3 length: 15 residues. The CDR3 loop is CSVYSGKRGADTQYF. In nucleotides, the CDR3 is TGCAGTGTCTATAGCGGGAAAAGAGGCGCAGATACGCAGTATTTT.

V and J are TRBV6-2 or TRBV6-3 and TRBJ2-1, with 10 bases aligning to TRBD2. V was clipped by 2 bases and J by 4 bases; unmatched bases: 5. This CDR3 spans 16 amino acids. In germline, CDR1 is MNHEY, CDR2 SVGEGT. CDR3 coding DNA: TGTGCCAGCAGTTACATTTCTAGCGGGGGTTACAATGAGCAGTTCTTC. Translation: CASSYISSGGYNEQFF.

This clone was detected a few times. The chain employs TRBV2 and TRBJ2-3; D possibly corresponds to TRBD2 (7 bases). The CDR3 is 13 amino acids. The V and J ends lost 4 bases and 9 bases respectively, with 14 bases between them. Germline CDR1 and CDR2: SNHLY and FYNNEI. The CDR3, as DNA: TGTGCCAGCAGTGTTCGGGGGGCTGGCACGCAGTATTTT. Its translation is CASSVRGAGTQYF.

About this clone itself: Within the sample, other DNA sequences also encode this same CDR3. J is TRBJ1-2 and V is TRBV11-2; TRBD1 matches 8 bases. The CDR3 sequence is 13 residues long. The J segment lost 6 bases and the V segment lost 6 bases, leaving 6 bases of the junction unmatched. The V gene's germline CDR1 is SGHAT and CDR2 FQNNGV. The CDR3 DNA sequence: TGTGCCAGCAGTACCCGGACAGGGAATGGCTACACCTTC. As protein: CASSTRTGNGYTF.

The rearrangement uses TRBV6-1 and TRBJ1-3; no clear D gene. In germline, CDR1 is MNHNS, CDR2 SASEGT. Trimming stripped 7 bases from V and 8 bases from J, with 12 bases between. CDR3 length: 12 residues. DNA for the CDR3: TGTGCCAGCAAGCAGGATGGGTACACCATATATTTT. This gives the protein CASKQDGYTIYF.

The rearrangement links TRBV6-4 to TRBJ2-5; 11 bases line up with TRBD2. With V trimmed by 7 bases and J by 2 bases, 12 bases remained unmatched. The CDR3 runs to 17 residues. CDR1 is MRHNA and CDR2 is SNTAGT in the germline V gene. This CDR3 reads CASNTGTSGQEQETQYF. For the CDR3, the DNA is TGTGCCAGCAATACAGGGACTAGCGGTCAGGAACAAGAGACCCAGTACTTC.

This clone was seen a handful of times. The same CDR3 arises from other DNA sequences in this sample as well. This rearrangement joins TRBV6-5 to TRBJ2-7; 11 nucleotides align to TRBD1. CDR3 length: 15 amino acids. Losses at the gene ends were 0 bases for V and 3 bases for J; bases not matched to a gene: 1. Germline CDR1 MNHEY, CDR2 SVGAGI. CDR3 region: CASSYSGTGGYEQYF. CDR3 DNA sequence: TGTGCCAGCAGTTACTCAGGGACAGGGGGCTACGAGCAGTACTTC.

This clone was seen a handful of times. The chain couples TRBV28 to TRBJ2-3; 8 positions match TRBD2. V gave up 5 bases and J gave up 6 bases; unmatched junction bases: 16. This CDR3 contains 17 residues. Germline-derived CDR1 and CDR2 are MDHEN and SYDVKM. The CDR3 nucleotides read TGTGCCAGCAGTCCCCTTGGGTTAGCGGGACAAGAGGATACGCAGTATTTT. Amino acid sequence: CASSPLGLAGQEDTQYF.